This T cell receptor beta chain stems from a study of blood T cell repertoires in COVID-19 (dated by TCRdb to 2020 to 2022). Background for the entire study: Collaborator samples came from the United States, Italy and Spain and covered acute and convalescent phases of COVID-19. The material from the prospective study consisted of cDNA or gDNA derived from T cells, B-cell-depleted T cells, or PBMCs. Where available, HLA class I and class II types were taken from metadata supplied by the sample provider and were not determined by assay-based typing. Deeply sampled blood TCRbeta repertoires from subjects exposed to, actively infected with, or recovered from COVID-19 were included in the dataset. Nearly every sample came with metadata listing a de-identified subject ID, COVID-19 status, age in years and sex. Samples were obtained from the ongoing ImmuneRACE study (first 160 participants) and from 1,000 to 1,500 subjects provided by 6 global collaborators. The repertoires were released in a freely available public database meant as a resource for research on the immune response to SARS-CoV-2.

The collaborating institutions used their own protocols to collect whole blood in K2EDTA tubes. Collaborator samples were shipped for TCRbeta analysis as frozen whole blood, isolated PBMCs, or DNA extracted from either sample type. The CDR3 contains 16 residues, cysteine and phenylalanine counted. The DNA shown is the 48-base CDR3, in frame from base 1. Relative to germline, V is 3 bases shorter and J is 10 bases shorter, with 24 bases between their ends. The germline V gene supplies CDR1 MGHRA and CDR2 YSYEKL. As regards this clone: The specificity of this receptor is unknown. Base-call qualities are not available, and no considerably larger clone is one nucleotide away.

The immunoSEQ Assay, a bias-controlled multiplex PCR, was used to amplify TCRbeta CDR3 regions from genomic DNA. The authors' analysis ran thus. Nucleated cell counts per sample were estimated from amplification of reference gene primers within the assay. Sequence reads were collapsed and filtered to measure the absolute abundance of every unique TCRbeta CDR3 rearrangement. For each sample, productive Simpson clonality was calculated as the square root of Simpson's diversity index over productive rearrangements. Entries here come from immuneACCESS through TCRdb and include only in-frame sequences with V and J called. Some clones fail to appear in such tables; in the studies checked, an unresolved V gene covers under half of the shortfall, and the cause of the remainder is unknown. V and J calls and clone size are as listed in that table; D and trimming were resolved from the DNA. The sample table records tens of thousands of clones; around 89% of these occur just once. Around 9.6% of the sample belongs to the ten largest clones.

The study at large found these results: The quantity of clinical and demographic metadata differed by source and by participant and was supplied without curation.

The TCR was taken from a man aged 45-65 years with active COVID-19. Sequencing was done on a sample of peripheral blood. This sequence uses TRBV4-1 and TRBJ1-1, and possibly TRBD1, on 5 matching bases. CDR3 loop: CASSHFIGQAKSGAFF. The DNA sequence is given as TGCGCCAGCAGCCACTTCATAGGACAAGCCAAATCAGGAGCTTTCTTT.